The present T cell receptor (beta chain) was sequenced within a study of T cells in localized non-small cell lung cancer (dated by TCRdb to 2020 to 2022). Turning to the overall study: Comparing tumors with uninvolved tumor-adjacent lungs, the study looked at the T cell repertoires of 200 to 250 patients with early-stage NSCLC. The cohort was made up of around 250 treatment-naive NSCLC patients whose localized lung tumors had been resected. Of the NSCLC patients, over 120 were male and approximately 100 were female, and the mean age was approximately 66 years.

Overall study results and their limits: Uninvolved tumor-adjacent lung showed the highest T cell clonality, higher than tumor, which suggests more focused antigenic responses in the adjacent lung. Because multi-region tumor sequencing was not done, intratumor heterogeneity could not be ruled out. A median of roughly 60 of the top 100 tumor clones were detected in paired uninvolved adjacent lung, and 25 to 35 of these tumor clones were also found among the top 100 clones of the paired uninvolved adjacent lung. Since the design was exploratory, TCR variables were selected using unadjusted p-values with no false-discovery rate correction. Higher blood T cell density associated with longer overall survival, while higher adjacent-lung clonality associated with shorter survival.

TCR beta CDR3 regions were sequenced from DNA using the immunoSEQ Assay. As for the authors' bioinformatics: To compute T cell density, TCR beta template counts were normalized to usable DNA, which was estimated by amplifying housekeeping genes. The preseqR package was used to estimate richness by extrapolating to 400,000 templates for PBMC samples and to 120,000 templates for tissue samples. Clonality was defined by subtracting Pielou's evenness from one. Differential abundance testing on productive amino-acid clonotypes, with a minimum total count of 5 and an alpha of 0.1, was used to identify tissue-enriched TCRs. The Jaccard Index and the Morisita Overlap Index were used to measure how much the repertoires overlapped between compartments. GLIPH clustered TCR beta CDR3s with public tetramer-defined viral CDR3s; viral motifs required at least three viral sequences plus V-gene enrichment. Imported from immuneACCESS, the table was reduced by TCRdb to in-frame sequences with V and J called. These copies leave out some clones; in studies compared against another copy, an unresolved V gene accounts for under half, and the cause of the remainder is not known. V and J calls and clone size follow that table, whereas D and trimming were derived from the DNA. The sample yields 29,000 or so clones; roughly 91% were counted once. The top ten clonotypes cover 10% to 15% of the sample.

Comment on this clone: Its antigen has not been determined. No base quality information exists; no much larger clone differs at one position.

At diagnosis, peripheral blood, uninvolved tumor-adjacent lung and tumor were collected and stored as a combination of fresh-frozen and FFPE material. For TCR repertoire profiling, the blood samples were analyzed as peripheral blood mononuclear cells. In the germline V gene (reference sequence), CDR1 corresponds to SEHNR and CDR2 to FQNEAQ. At the junction V is shortened by 3 bases and J by 7 bases; bases outside the gene matches: 4. There are 14 amino acids in the CDR3, from cysteine to phenylalanine inclusive. The DNA shown is the 42-base CDR3, in frame from base 1. Recombination joined TRBV7-9 with TRBJ2-4; 9 of the junction bases match TRBD1. The sequenced sample was peripheral blood, obtained before any cancer treatment. The clonotype originates from a female donor older than 55 with stage III squamous cell lung carcinoma. The CDR3 sequence is CASSFGQGMNIQYF. The nucleotide sequence reads TGTGCCAGCAGCTTTGGACAGGGGATGAACATTCAGTACTTC.